What follows are 30 T cell receptor beta chains derived from one specimen sequenced in a study of blood T cell repertoires in COVID-19. Some clones are missing from TCRdb's copy, which holds only in-frame ones; the method was immunoSEQ multiplex PCR. The sample has some 35,000 clones, roughly 80% seen once; the top ten hold 16%. The sequenced sample consisted of peripheral blood. These TCRs come from a man between 65 and 79 years old with acute or convalescent COVID-19.

The chain is built from TRBV10-3 and TRBJ2-1; 8 nucleotides line up with TRBD1. With V trimmed by 10 bases and J by 3 bases, 11 bases remained unmatched. Germline V gene lookup returns CDR1 ENHRY and CDR2 SYGVKD. The CDR3 covers 15 residues. CDR3 region: CATLGGQGNYNEQFF. CDR3 bases: TGTGCCACCCTGGGTGGACAGGGAAACTACAATGAGCAGTTCTTC.

The chain is built from TRBV6-2 or TRBV6-3 and TRBJ1-3, with D possibly matching TRBD1 (5 bases). Germline V gives CDR1 MNHEY, CDR2 SVGEGT. The V and J ends lost 2 bases and 2 bases respectively, with 7 bases between them. This CDR3 is 14 amino acids long. CDR3 region: CASSYTGPGNTIYF. As DNA, the CDR3 is TGTGCCAGCAGTTACACAGGACCTGGAAACACCATATATTTT.

The chain couples TRBV20-1 to TRBJ2-1; tentatively, D is TRBD2 (6 bases). Between the trimmed V and J ends, which lost 4 bases and 4 bases, there was a span of 17 bases. CDR1 is DFQATT, CDR2 SNEGSKA, per germline (reference sequence). The CDR3 length is 15 residues. The CDR3 reads CSATEDAGTYNEQFF. The CDR3, as DNA: TGCAGTGCTACTGAGGATGCCGGGACTTACAATGAGCAGTTCTTC.

The chain joins TRBV4-3 to TRBJ1-1; no firm D call. This CDR3 is built from 14 residues. Germline CDR1 LGHNA, CDR2 YSLEER. The ends were cut back, 3 bases at V and 5 bases at J, with 13 bases in the middle. The CDR3 DNA is TGCGCCAGCAGCCAGACCCGGTGGACTACTGAAGCTTTCTTT. The encoded protein is CASSQTRWTTEAFF.

The rearrangement links TRBV28 to TRBJ2-7; a possible D gene is TRBD1 (6 bases). CDR1 is MDHEN and CDR2 is SYDVKM in the germline V gene. The CDR3 extends over 14 amino acids. Deletions cut 6 bases from V and 3 bases from J, with 15 bases between. CDR3 region: CASRPGDPYYEQYF. CDR3 in DNA: TGTGCCAGCAGGCCAGGGGACCCTTACTACGAGCAGTACTTC.

The table lists this clone with a few counts. The chain employs TRBV7-7 and TRBJ2-1; 8 nucleotides line up with TRBD2. This CDR3 region has 16 residues. Per germline, CDR1 SSHAT and CDR2 FNYEAQ (reference sequence). With V trimmed by 5 bases and J by 0 bases, 6 bases remained unmatched. The CDR3 nucleotides read TGTGCCAGCAGCCATCTTAGCGGGAACTCCTACAATGAGCAGTTCTTC. Translating gives CASSHLSGNSYNEQFF.

The DNA for the CDR3 is TGTGCCTGGGAAACACAGCCCAACACTGAAGCTTTCTTT. This codes for CAWETQPNTEAFF. The rearrangement links TRBV30 to TRBJ1-1; no clear D. CDR1 is GTSNPN, CDR2 SVGIG, per germline (reference sequence). Deletions cut 5 bases from V and 2 bases from J, with 12 bases between. The CDR3 is made up of 13 amino acids.

The CDR3 DNA is TGCAGCGTTGATGGCGGGGGCCTCCCAAAGACCCAGTACTTC. Residues: CSVDGGGLPKTQYF. J is TRBJ2-5 and V is TRBV29-1; D might be TRBD2 (7 bases). This CDR3 spans 14 amino acids. Germline V CDR1 and CDR2: SQVTM, ANQGSEA. V lost 3 bases to trimming and J lost 6 bases, with 17 bases between them.

The chain couples TRBV7-8 to TRBJ1-5; 7 bases line up with TRBD1. Trimming cost V 5 bases and J 3 bases; bases outside gene matches: 7. CDR1 and CDR2 (germline): SGHVS, FQNEAQ. CDR3 length: 15 amino acids. The CDR3 reads CASSPSGTANQPQHF. In DNA, the CDR3 is TGTGCCAGCAGCCCGTCCGGGACAGCCAATCAGCCCCAGCATTTT.

The CDR3 here is CASSFGTGPGYEQYF. The CDR3 nucleotides are TGTGCCAGCAGCTTCGGGACAGGGCCTGGCTACGAGCAGTACTTC. The genes are TRBV11-2 and TRBJ2-7; 9 positions agree with TRBD1. This CDR3 is built from 15 residues. CDR1 is SGHAT and CDR2 is FQNNGV in the germline V gene. J was trimmed by 3 bases and V by 3 bases; bases with no gene match: 6.

The gene calls are TRBV3-1 (or the pseudogene TRBV3-2) and TRBJ2-1, with D perhaps TRBD2 (6 bases). Per germline, CDR1 LGHDT and CDR2 YNNKEL (reference sequence). This CDR3 contains 20 residues. Trimming removed 0 bases from V and 0 bases from J, with 21 bases in between. The CDR3 sequence is CASSQDQPLGGPRSYNEQFF. The CDR3 nucleotides are TGTGCCAGCAGCCAAGATCAACCGCTGGGGGGACCCCGCTCCTACAATGAGCAGTTCTTC.

V is TRBV10-3 and J is TRBJ2-1; 11 bases are a match to TRBD2. This CDR3 comprises 17 residues. The V gene's germline CDR1 is ENHRY and CDR2 SYGVKD. With V trimmed by 4 bases and J by 7 bases, 12 bases remained unmatched. The CDR3 DNA reads TGTGCCATCAGTGTCTCCTTTCTAGCGGGAGGAGTAAATGAGCAGTTCTTC. Protein product: CAISVSFLAGGVNEQFF.

J is TRBJ1-4 and V is TRBV5-1, with D possibly TRBD1 on 5 matching bases. Trimming removed 4 bases from V and 0 bases from J, with 7 bases in between. This CDR3 region has 14 residues. The V gene's germline CDR1 is SGHRS and CDR2 YFSETQ. The CDR3 sequence: CASSATATNEKLFF. In DNA, the CDR3 is TGCGCCAGCAGCGCGACAGCAACTAATGAAAAACTGTTTTTT.

This rearrangement joins TRBV5-6 to TRBJ2-7; 7 bases are shared with TRBD2. The J segment lost 0 bases and the V segment lost 1 base, leaving 16 bases of the junction unmatched. This CDR3 region has 19 residues. CDR1 is SGHDT, CDR2 YYEEEE, per germline. DNA of the CDR3: TGTGCCAGCAGCTTGAGCTCAGGATATAGTCTAGCGGCCTCCTACGAGCAGTACTTC. Amino acids: CASSLSSGYSLAASYEQYF.

This clone was detected a few times. The chain carries TRBV10-3 and TRBJ1-5, with TRBD1 as a possible D gene (6 bases). The germline gives CDR1 ENHRY, CDR2 SYGVKD. Trimming left V 10 bases short and J 0 bases short, with 13 bases between. The CDR3 is 14 amino acids. The CDR3 here is CATQQGNSNQPQHF. The CDR3 coding sequence is TGTGCCACTCAACAGGGCAATAGCAATCAGCCCCAGCATTTT.

A remark on this clone: The same CDR3 arises from other DNA sequences in this sample as well. This chain links TRBV5-1 with TRBJ2-7; D ambiguous. The CDR3 totals 13 residues. Germline V gene data show CDR1 as SGHRS and CDR2 as YFSETQ. Trimming took 2 bases from V and 0 from J, leaving 6 bases between them. Here the CDR3 DNA reads TGCGCCAGCAGCTTTACTGTCTCCTACGAGCAGTACTTC. It codes for CASSFTVSYEQYF.

The gene calls are TRBV6-5 and TRBJ1-1; no firm D call. Germline CDR1 MNHEY, CDR2 SVGAGI. The CDR3 contains 14 residues. The ends were cut back, 6 bases at V and 1 base at J, with 12 bases in the middle. The CDR3 sequence: CASSLAGSNTEAFF. In DNA, the CDR3 is TGTGCCAGCAGCCTAGCCGGCTCGAACACTGAAGCTTTCTTT.

V and J are TRBV18 and TRBJ2-3; D call uncertain. This CDR3 comprises 12 residues. In germline, CDR1 is KGHSH, CDR2 LQKENI. The V and J ends lost 8 bases and 2 bases respectively, with 8 bases between them. In DNA, the CDR3 is TGTGCCAGCGCGATGGTCACAGATACGCAGTATTTT. The encoded protein is CASAMVTDTQYF.

This clone is deemed medium-sized. This sequence joins TRBV7-9 and TRBJ1-3, with 12 nucleotides matching TRBD1. This CDR3 has 15 amino acids. Trimming took 0 bases from V and 8 from J; bases not matched to a gene: 2. In germline, CDR1 is SEHNR, CDR2 FQNEAQ (reference sequence). CDR3: CASSLAGTGGHTIYF. The DNA for the CDR3 is TGTGCCAGCAGCTTAGCCGGGACAGGGGGCCACACCATATATTTT.

This chain links TRBV5-1 with TRBJ2-2; 8 bases are shared with TRBD2. CDR1 is SGHRS and CDR2 is YFSETQ in the germline V gene. The CDR3 runs 16 residues. After removal of 4 bases from V and 1 base from J, the junction contained 6 bases not matched to a gene. The DNA of the CDR3 is TGCGCCAGCAGCACCGGGGGGGGCTGGAACACCGGGGAGCTGTTTTTT. It yields the protein CASSTGGGWNTGELFF.

This chain joins TRBV5-6 and TRBJ2-7; 10 positions match TRBD2. The V segment lost 0 bases and the J segment 4 bases; nucleotides outside the gene matches: 7. Germline V gives CDR1 SGHDT, CDR2 YYEEEE. The CDR3 has 16 amino acids. The CDR3 DNA follows: TGTGCCAGCAGCTTGGAACCGGGACTAGCGATATACGAGCAGTACTTC. Protein product: CASSLEPGLAIYEQYF.

In its sample, this clone was seen a few times. The CDR3 bases are TGCGCCAGCAGCGTCCGTCAAGGGGTCGGCGAGCAGTACTTC. This translates into CASSVRQGVGEQYF. The chain couples TRBV5-1 to TRBJ2-7, with D possibly matching TRBD1 (5 bases). The length of the CDR3 is 14 residues. V lost 4 bases and J 6 bases, leaving 17 bases between the germline ends. The germline V gene has CDR1 SGHRS and CDR2 YFSETQ.

The chain couples TRBV4-1 to TRBJ1-4; D uncertain. Germline CDR1 MGHRA, CDR2 YSYEKL. Trimming cost V 0 bases and J 4 bases, with 12 bases left between them. CDR3 length: 16 residues. CDR3 coding DNA: TGCGCCAGCAGCCAAGAGCCGGGGAGGTTTAATGAAAAACTGTTTTTT. Translation gives CASSQEPGRFNEKLFF.

In its sample, this clone was seen once. The chain couples TRBV10-2 to TRBJ1-1, with 7 positions matching TRBD1. With 5 bases clipped from V and 8 bases from J, the junction kept 5 bases outside the gene matches. This CDR3 has 12 residues. Germline assignment: CDR1 WSHSY and CDR2 SAAADI. CDR3 sequence reads: CASSPQGTEAFF. For the CDR3, the DNA is TGCGCCAGCAGTCCACAGGGGACCGAAGCTTTCTTT.

J is TRBJ1-5 and V is TRBV15; 9 nucleotides agree with TRBD1. This CDR3 spans 16 amino acids. With 0 bases clipped from V and 4 bases from J, the junction kept 4 bases outside the gene matches. The germline V gene has CDR1 LNHNV and CDR2 YYDKDF (reference sequence). The CDR3 region is CATSRDGGTGNQPQHF. CDR3 DNA sequence: TGTGCCACCAGCAGAGATGGGGGGACAGGGAATCAGCCCCAGCATTTT.

This clone was recorded a few times. The chain couples TRBV28 to TRBJ1-2, with 7 bases identical to TRBD1. The CDR3 runs 15 residues. V was clipped by 5 bases and J by 0 bases; unmatched bases: 6. Germline V gene sequence: CDR1 MDHEN, CDR2 SYDVKM. CDR3 sequence (DNA): TGTGCCAGCAGTCCGCAGGGGGGAGCTAACTATGGCTACACCTTC. Protein sequence: CASSPQGGANYGYTF.

The CDR3 nucleotides read TGTGCCAGCTCACCCGGGACAGGGGATGAAAAACTGTTTTTT. Protein sequence: CASSPGTGDEKLFF. This rearrangement joins TRBV18 to TRBJ1-4; 10 bases agree with TRBD1. Germline CDR1 reads KGHSH; CDR2 reads LQKENI. This CDR3 contains 14 residues. J was trimmed by 6 bases and V by 3 bases; bases with no gene match: 1.

The chain has TRBV6-5 and TRBJ1-5; D is unresolved. This CDR3 is 14 amino acids long. Germline CDR1 and CDR2: MNHEY and SVGAGI. Trimming shortened V by 5 bases and J by 2 bases, and 10 bases separated the two germline ends. In nucleotides, the CDR3 is TGTGCCAGCAGTCCCACCGGTGGCAATCAGCCCCAGCATTTT. It yields the protein CASSPTGGNQPQHF.

This rearrangement joins TRBV7-9 to TRBJ2-5, with D possibly TRBD2 on 5 matching bases. The germline CDR1 and CDR2 sequences are SEHNR and FQNEAQ (reference sequence). V lost 5 bases, J lost 5 bases, and 9 bases lay in between. CDR3 size: 12 residues. The DNA for the CDR3 is TGTGCCAGCAGCCCCGGGGTTGAGACCCAGTACTTC. As protein: CASSPGVETQYF.

The V gene is TRBV11-2, the J gene TRBJ2-6; D may be TRBD2 (5 bases). The CDR3 consists of 15 residues. V lost 5 bases and J lost 2, with 10 bases in between. Germline V gene sequence: CDR1 SGHAT, CDR2 FQNNGV. CDR3: CASSHRGPGANVLTF. The CDR3, as DNA: TGTGCCAGCAGCCATCGGGGTCCTGGGGCCAACGTCCTGACTTTC. The whole variable domain, remainder taken from reference TRBV11-2 and TRBJ2-6, is EAGVAQSPRYKIIEKRQSVAFWCNPISGHATLYWYQQILGQGPKLLIQFQNNGVVDDSQLPKDRFSAERLKGVDSTLKIQPAKLEDSAVYLCASSHRGPGANVLTFGAGSRLTVL.